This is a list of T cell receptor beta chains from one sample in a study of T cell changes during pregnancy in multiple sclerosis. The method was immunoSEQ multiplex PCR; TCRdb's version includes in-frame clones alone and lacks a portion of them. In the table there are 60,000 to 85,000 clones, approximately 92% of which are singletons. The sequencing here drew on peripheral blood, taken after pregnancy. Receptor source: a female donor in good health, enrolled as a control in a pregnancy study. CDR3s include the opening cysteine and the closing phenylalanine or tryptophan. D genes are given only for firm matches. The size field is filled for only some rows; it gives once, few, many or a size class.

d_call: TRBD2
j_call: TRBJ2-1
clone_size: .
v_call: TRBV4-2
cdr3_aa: CASSQGGLAAYNEQFF
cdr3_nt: TGTGCCAGCAGCCAAGGAGGACTAGCGGCCTACAATGAGCAGTTCTTC

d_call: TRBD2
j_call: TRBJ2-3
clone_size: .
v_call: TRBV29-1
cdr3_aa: CSARTSGGSTDTQYF
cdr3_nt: TGCAGCGCTCGGACTAGCGGGGGGAGCACAGATACGCAGTATTTT

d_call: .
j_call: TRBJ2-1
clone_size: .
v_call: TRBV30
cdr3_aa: CAWSVRDYNEQFF
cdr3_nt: TGTGCCTGGAGTGTACGGGACTACAATGAGCAGTTCTTC

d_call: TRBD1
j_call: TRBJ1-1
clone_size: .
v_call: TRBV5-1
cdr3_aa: CASSSGQLNTEAFF
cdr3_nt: TGCGCCAGCAGTTCGGGACAGTTGAACACTGAAGCTTTCTTT

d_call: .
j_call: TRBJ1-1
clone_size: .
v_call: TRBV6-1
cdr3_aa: CASSRGEGGTEAFF
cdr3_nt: TGTGCCAGCAGCCGGGGAGAGGGGGGGACTGAAGCTTTCTTT

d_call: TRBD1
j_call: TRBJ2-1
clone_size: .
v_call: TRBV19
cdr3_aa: CASTYSRQGVGYNEQFF
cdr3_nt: TGTGCCAGTACCTATTCCCGCCAGGGGGTTGGTTACAATGAGCAGTTCTTC

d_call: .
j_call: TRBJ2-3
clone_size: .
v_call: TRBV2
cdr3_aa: CASGRTDTQYF
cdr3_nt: TGTGCCAGCGGGCGTACCGATACGCAGTATTTT

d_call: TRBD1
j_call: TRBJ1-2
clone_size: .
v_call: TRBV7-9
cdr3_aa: CASSLYRGGYGYTF
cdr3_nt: TGTGCCAGCAGCTTGTACAGGGGCGGCTATGGCTACACCTTC

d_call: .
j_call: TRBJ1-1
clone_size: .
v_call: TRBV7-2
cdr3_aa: CASSFVRGSAEAFF
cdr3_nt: TGTGCCAGCAGCTTTGTTAGGGGCAGCGCTGAAGCTTTCTTT

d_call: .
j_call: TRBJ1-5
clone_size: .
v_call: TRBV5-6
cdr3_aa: CASSLRGRYNQPQHF
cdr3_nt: TGTGCCAGCAGCTTGAGGGGCAGGTATAATCAGCCCCAGCATTTT

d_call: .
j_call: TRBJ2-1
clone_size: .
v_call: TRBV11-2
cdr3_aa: CASSSGGTYNEQFF
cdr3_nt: TGTGCCAGCAGCTCCGGCGGAACCTACAATGAGCAGTTCTTC

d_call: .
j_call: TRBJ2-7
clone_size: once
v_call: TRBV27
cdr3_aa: CASSFGQGRVYEQYF
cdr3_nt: TGTGCCAGCAGTTTCGGGCAGGGGAGGGTCTACGAGCAGTACTTC

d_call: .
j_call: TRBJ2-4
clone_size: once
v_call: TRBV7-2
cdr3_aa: CASSLGRVLAKNIQYF
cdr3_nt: TGTGCCAGCAGCCTAGGACGGGTTCTAGCCAAAAACATTCAGTACTTC

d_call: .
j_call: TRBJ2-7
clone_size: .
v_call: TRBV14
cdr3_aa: CASSYHRVHEQYF
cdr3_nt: TGTGCCAGCAGCTACCACAGGGTCCACGAGCAGTACTTC

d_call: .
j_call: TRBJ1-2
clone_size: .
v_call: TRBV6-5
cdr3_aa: CASRDWNYGYTF
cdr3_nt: TGTGCCAGCAGGGACTGGAACTATGGCTACACCTTC

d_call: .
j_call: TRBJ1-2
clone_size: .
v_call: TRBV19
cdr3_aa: CASSPRTVYGYTF
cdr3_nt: TGTGCCAGTAGTCCTAGGACAGTCTATGGCTACACCTTC

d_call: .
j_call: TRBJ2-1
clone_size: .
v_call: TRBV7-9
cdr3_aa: CASSGLVAGQNEQFF
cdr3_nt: TGTGCCAGCAGCGGATTGGTAGCGGGACAGAATGAGCAGTTCTTC

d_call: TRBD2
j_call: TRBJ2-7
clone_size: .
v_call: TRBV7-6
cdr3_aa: CASSLRGGSYEQYF
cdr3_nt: TGTGCCAGCAGCTTACGCGGGGGGTCCTACGAGCAGTACTTC

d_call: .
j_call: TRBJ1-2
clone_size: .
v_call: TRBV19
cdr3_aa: CASRGGSGYTF
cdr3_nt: TGTGCCAGTCGGGGGGGGTCGGGCTACACCTTC

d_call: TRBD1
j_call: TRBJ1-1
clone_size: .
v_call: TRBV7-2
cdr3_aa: CASSLANRGDTEAFF
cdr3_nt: TGTGCCAGCAGCTTAGCTAACAGGGGGGACACTGAAGCTTTCTTT

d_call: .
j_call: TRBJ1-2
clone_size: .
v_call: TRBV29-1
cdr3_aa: CSGAGLYGYTF
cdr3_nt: TGCAGCGGAGCAGGGCTCTATGGCTACACCTTC

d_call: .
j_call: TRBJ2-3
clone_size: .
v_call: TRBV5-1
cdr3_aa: CATSVEGLSTDTQYF
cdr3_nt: TGCGCCACCTCCGTGGAGGGACTTAGCACAGATACGCAGTATTTT

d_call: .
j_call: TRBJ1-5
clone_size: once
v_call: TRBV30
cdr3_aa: CAWSLGVRSGNQPQHF
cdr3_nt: TGTGCCTGGAGTCTAGGGGTCAGGTCGGGCAATCAGCCCCAGCATTTT

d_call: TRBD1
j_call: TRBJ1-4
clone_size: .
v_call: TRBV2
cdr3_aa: CASSWGQPKTTNEKLFF
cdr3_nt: TGTGCCAGCAGTTGGGGACAGCCCAAAACAACTAATGAAAAACTGTTTTTT

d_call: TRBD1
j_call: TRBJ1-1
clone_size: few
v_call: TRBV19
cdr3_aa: CASSMRRQGGTEAFF
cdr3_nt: TGTGCCAGTAGTATGAGGAGACAGGGAGGCACTGAAGCTTTCTTT

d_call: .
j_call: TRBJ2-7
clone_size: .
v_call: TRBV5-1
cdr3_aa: CASSLAGQGGNEQYF
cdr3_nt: TGCGCCAGCAGCTTGGCCGGACAGGGAGGGAACGAGCAGTACTTC

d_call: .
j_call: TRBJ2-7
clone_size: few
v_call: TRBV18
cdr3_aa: CASSPTGYEQYF
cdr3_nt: TGTGCCAGCTCGCCCACGGGGTACGAGCAGTACTTC

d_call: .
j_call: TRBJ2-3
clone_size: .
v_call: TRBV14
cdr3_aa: CASSYATRADTQYF
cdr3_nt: TGTGCCAGCAGCTACGCCACCAGGGCAGATACGCAGTATTTT

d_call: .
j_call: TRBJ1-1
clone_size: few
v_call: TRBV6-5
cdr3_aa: CASSSGSEAFF
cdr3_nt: TGTGCCAGCAGTTCCGGTAGTGAAGCTTTCTTT

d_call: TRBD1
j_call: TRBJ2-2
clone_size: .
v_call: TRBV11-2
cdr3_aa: CASSSQGGQGKGLGLFF
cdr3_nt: TGTGCCAGCAGCTCACAAGGGGGACAGGGGAAAGGGCTAGGGCTGTTTTTT

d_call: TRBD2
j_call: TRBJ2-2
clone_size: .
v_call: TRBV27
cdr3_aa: CASSPTSGRAKNTGELFF
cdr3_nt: TGTGCCAGCAGCCCGACTAGCGGGAGGGCCAAGAACACCGGGGAGCTGTTTTTT

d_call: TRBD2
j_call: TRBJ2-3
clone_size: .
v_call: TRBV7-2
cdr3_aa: CASSFEGGGILTDTQYF
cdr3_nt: TGTGCCAGCAGCTTTGAAGGCGGGGGAATACTCACAGATACGCAGTATTTT

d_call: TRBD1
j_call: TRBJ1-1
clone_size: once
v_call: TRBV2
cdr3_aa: CASSEPSGQKNTEAFF
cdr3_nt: TGTGCCAGCAGTGAACCTTCGGGACAGAAAAACACTGAAGCTTTCTTT

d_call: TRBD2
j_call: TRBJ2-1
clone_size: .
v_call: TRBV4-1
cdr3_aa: CASSQVVTSVSNEQFF
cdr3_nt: TGCGCCAGCAGCCAAGTAGTGACTAGCGTTTCCAATGAGCAGTTCTTC

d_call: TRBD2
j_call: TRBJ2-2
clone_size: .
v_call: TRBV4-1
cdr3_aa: CASSQDPGLGGGELFF
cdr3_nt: TGCGCCAGCAGCCAAGACCCGGGACTAGGGGGCGGGGAGCTGTTTTTT

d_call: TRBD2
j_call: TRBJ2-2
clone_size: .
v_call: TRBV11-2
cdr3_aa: CASRQDLLAGVTGELFF
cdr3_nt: TGTGCCAGCAGACAGGATTTACTAGCGGGAGTGACCGGGGAGCTGTTTTTT

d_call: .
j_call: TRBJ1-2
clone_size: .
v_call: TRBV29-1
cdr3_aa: CSAPNGHNYGYTF
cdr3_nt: TGCAGCGCTCCGAACGGACACAACTATGGCTACACCTTC

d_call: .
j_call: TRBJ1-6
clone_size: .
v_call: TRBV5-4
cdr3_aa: CASSLDQAGGSPLHF
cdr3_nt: TGTGCCAGCAGCTTGGACCAGGCGGGAGGTTCACCCCTCCACTTT

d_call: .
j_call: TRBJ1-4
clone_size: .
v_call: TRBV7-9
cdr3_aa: CASSLGGGTEKLFF
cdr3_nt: TGTGCCAGCAGCTTGGGGGGGGGAACTGAAAAACTGTTTTTT

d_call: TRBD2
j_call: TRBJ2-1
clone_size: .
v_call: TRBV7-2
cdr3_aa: CASSKTSGRPYNEQFF
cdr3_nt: TGTGCCAGCAGCAAGACTAGCGGGAGACCCTACAATGAGCAGTTCTTC

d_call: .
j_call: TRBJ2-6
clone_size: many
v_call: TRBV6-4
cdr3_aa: CASSDSSSGANVLTF
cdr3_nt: TGTGCCAGCAGTGACTCGAGCTCTGGGGCCAACGTCCTGACTTTC

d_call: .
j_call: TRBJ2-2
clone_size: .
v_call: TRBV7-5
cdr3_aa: CARSSPGEKNTGELFF
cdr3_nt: TGTGCCAGAAGCTCACCAGGGGAAAAGAACACCGGGGAGCTGTTTTTT

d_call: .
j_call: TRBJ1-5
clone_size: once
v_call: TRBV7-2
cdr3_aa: CASSLVFGGQPQHF
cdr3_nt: TGTGCCAGCAGCTTAGTGTTTGGAGGTCAGCCCCAGCATTTT

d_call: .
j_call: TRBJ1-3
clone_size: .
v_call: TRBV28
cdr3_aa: CASSLQGRNTIYF
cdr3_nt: TGTGCCAGCAGTTTACAGGGGAGAAACACCATATATTTT

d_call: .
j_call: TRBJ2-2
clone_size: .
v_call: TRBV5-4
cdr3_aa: CASTEIPLNTGELFF
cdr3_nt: TGTGCCAGCACCGAGATTCCGTTGAACACCGGGGAGCTGTTTTTT

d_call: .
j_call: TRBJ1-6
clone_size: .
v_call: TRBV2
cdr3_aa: CASRVRVGRNSPLHF
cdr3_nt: TGTGCCAGCAGGGTGAGGGTGGGGAGAAATTCACCCCTCCACTTT

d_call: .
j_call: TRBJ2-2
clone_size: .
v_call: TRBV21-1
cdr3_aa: CASNGLAGGVNTGELFF
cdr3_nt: TGTGCCAGCAACGGACTAGCGGGAGGAGTGAACACCGGGGAGCTGTTTTTT

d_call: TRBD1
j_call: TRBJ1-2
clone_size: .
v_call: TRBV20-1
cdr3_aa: CSARGQGGYTF
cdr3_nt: TGCAGTGCTAGGGGACAGGGTGGCTACACCTTC

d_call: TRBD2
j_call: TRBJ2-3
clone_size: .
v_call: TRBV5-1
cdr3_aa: CASSRNPHRLAGGGDTQYF
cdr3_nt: TGCGCCAGCAGCCGTAACCCTCACCGACTAGCGGGGGGAGGGGATACGCAGTATTTT

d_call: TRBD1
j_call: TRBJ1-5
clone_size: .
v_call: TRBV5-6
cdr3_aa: CASSFGQGSQPQHF
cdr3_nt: TGTGCCAGCAGCTTCGGACAGGGCAGTCAGCCCCAGCATTTT

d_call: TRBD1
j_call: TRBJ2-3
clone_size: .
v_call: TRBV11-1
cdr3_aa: CASSARDRSTDTQYF
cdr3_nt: TGTGCCAGCAGCGCCCGGGACAGAAGCACAGATACGCAGTATTTT

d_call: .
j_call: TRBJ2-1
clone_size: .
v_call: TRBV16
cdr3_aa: CASSQSGGQTPRYNEQFF
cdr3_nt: TGTGCCAGCAGCCAATCAGGGGGACAAACTCCCCGCTACAATGAGCAGTTCTTC

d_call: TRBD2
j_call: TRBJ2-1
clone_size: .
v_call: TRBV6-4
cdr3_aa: CASSDSRLAGSNEQFF
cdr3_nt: TGTGCCAGCAGTGACTCCCGACTAGCGGGAAGCAATGAGCAGTTCTTC

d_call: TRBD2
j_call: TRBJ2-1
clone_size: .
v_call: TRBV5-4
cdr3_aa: CASSLVAGGRLDEQFF
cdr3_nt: TGTGCCAGCAGCTTGGTAGCGGGGGGGAGGTTGGATGAGCAGTTCTTC

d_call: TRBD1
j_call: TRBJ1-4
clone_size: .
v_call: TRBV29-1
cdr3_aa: CSVFSQGAIVCDEKLFF
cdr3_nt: TGCAGCGTGTTCTCACAGGGGGCAATCGTATGTGATGAAAAACTGTTTTTT

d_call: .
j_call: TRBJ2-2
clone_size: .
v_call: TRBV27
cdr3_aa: CASSQASRPGELFF
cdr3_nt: TGTGCCAGCAGTCAGGCTAGCCGTCCCGGGGAGCTGTTTTTT

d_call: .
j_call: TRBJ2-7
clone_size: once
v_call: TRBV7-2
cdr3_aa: CASSTVGTPVYEQYF
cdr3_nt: TGTGCCAGCAGTACTGTAGGGACACCCGTTTACGAGCAGTACTTC

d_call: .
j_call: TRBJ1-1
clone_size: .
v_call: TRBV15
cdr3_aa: CATSREGAEAFF
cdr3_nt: TGTGCCACCAGCAGAGAGGGGGCGGAAGCTTTCTTT

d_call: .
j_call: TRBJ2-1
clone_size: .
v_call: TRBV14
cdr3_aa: CASSQEGGLDEQFF
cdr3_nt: TGTGCCAGCAGCCAAGAGGGAGGATTGGATGAGCAGTTCTTC